The 25 T cell receptor beta chains presented below share a single source sample, sequenced in a study of identical twins. MiXCR was run by TCRdb on the 5' RACE reads, yielding one entry per CDR3 protein. The profile shows some 330,000 distinct CDR3 sequences, 7% to 9.5% of them singletons. Sequenced: naive T cells sorted from blood. These receptor sequences come from a woman aged 50 to 60 in good health.

At least ten counts were recorded for this clonotype. The genes are TRBV19 and TRBJ2-7; unclear D gene. Germline CDR1 is LNHDA and CDR2 is SQIVND (reference sequence). V was trimmed by 3 bases and J by 7 bases, leaving 13 bases between them. The CDR3 totals 13 residues. CDR3 protein: CASSMGSLVEQYF. In nucleotides, the CDR3 is TGTGCCAGTAGTATGGGCAGCTTAGTTGAGCAGTACTTC. Full variable domain (remainder filled in from reference TRBV19 and TRBJ2-7): DGGITQSPKYLFRKEGQNVTLSCEQNLNHDAMYWYRQDPGQGLRLIYYSQIVNDFQKGDIAEGYSVSREKKESFPLTVTSAQKNPTAFYLCASSMGSLVEQYFGPGTRLTVT.

The chain recombines TRBV5-1 with TRBJ2-2, with TRBD1 matching 7 bases. CDR3 length equals 17 residues. V lost 5 bases, J lost 3 bases, and 13 bases stayed unmatched. Germline CDR1 reads SGHRS; CDR2 reads YFSETQ. CDR3 protein: CASSRGDRQGDTGELFF. The CDR3 DNA is TGCGCCAGCAGTCGTGGAGACCGACAGGGAGACACCGGGGAGCTGTTTTTT.

This clonotype occurred many times. This chain connects TRBV12-3 or TRBV12-4 to TRBJ1-1; D remains unclear. V was cut by 2 bases and J by 8 bases, with 6 bases left in between. The CDR3 covers 11 residues. For the CDR3, the DNA is TGTGCCAGCAGTTTACGCGGGGAAGCTTTCTTT. It specifies CASSLRGEAFF.

The rearrangement joins TRBV3-1 to TRBJ2-1; perhaps TRBD1 as D (5 bases). V lost 1 base and J lost 4, with 11 bases in between. Germline V gene sequence: CDR1 LGHDT, CDR2 YNNKEL (reference sequence). The CDR3 spans 15 residues. The CDR3 protein is CASSQGDRIYNEQFF. CDR3 sequence (DNA): TGTGCCAGCAGCCAAGGAGACAGAATTTACAATGAGCAGTTCTTC.

This clonotype was seen only a few times. The chain couples TRBV11-2 to TRBJ1-1, with D uncertain. Germline CDR1 and CDR2: SGHAT and FQNNGV. V lost 5 bases and J lost 10, with 14 bases in between. This CDR3 spans 12 amino acids. The DNA for the CDR3 is TGTGCCAGCAGCCATCAGTCCGGAGGAGCTTTCTTT. This encodes CASSHQSGGAFF.

This clonotype was found a few times. This chain joins TRBV11-2 and TRBJ1-3; D gene ambiguous. Germline V lookup: CDR1 SGHAT, CDR2 FQNNGV. The CDR3 loop spans 14 amino acids. V was clipped by 2 bases and J by 4 bases, with 9 bases between them. The CDR3 loop reads CASSLTLRGNTIYF. CDR3 in DNA: TGTGCCAGCAGCTTAACCCTAAGGGGAAACACCATATATTTT.

This clonotype was picked up many times. The chain links TRBV4-1 to TRBJ2-7, with TRBD1 as a possible D gene (5 bases). The germline V gene encodes CDR1 MGHRA and CDR2 YSYEKL. Trimming took 5 bases from V and 6 from J, leaving 11 bases between them. This CDR3 region has 12 residues. The CDR3 loop reads CASSGASREQYF. CDR3 coding DNA: TGCGCCAGCAGCGGGGCCTCCCGCGAGCAGTACTTC.

The chain combines TRBV29-1 with TRBJ2-1; tentatively, D is TRBD1 or TRBD2 (5 bases each). V gave up 6 bases and J gave up 11 bases, with 17 bases separating them. Germline-derived CDR1 and CDR2 are SQVTM and ANQGSEA. The CDR3 covers 12 residues. The CDR3 bases are TGCAGCGTCCTAGGGACCCGGCGGAAGCAGTTCTTC. Translated: CSVLGTRRKQFF.

This sequence joins TRBV10-3 and TRBJ2-1; D uncertain. Germline V lookup: CDR1 ENHRY, CDR2 SYGVKD. V was shortened by 3 bases and J by 3 bases, with 6 bases between the two germline ends. The CDR3 has 13 residues. The DNA of the CDR3 is TGTGCCATCAGTGATTGGTACTACAATGAGCAGTTCTTC. As protein: CAISDWYYNEQFF.

This clonotype was detected many times. The chain is built from TRBV5-1 and TRBJ2-1; 11 bases are shared with TRBD2. Losses at the gene ends were 3 bases for V and 5 bases for J; bases not matched to a gene: 13. The germline V gene has CDR1 SGHRS and CDR2 YFSETQ. CDR3 length: 18 amino acids. CDR3 in DNA: TGCGCCAGCAGCTCCCTAACTAGCGGGAGACCGGGGGACAATGAGCAGTTCTTC. It yields the protein CASSSLTSGRPGDNEQFF. The variable domain in full, completed from reference TRBV5-1 and TRBJ2-1, reads KAGVTQTPRYLIKTRGQQVTLSCSPISGHRSVSWYQQTPGQGLQFLFEYFSETQRNKGNFPGRFSGRQFSNSRSEMNVSTLELGDSALYLCASSSLTSGRPGDNEQFFGPGTRLTVL.

The rearrangement links TRBV7-8 to TRBJ2-7; D may be TRBD1 (6 bases). V was trimmed by 3 bases and J by 3 bases, leaving 18 bases between them. The CDR3 totals 16 residues. Germline CDR1 reads SGHVS; CDR2 reads FQNEAQ. For the CDR3, the DNA is TGTGCCAGCAGCTTTCTTTCCTGGGACAACCGCTACGAGCAGTACTTC. It specifies CASSFLSWDNRYEQYF. The full variable domain, its missing parts supplied by reference TRBV7-8 and TRBJ2-7, is GAGVSQSPRYKVAKRGQDVALRCDPISGHVSLFWYQQALGQGPEFLTYFQNEAQLDKSGLPSDRFFAERPEGSVSTLKIQRTQQEDSAVYLCASSFLSWDNRYEQYFGPGTRLTVT.

V usage is TRBV29-1 and J usage is TRBJ1-1, with D possibly matching TRBD1 (6 bases). Trimming stripped 6 bases from V and 8 bases from J, with 19 bases between. Germline V gives CDR1 SQVTM, CDR2 ANQGSEA. This CDR3 is built from 13 residues. The CDR3 sequence: CSVYLDRLIEAFF. CDR3 sequence (DNA): TGCAGCGTCTACCTGGACAGACTAATAGAAGCTTTCTTT.

Many counts were recorded for this clonotype. The chain recombines TRBV5-1 with TRBJ1-1; D is unresolved. The CDR3 covers 15 residues. The V gene lost 0 bases and the J gene lost 7 bases, with 16 bases spanning the gap. In germline, CDR1 is SGHRS, CDR2 YFSETQ. The CDR3 bases are TGCGCCAGCAGCTTGGCCGTACCTATGACGGATGAAGCTTTCTTT. Its protein product is CASSLAVPMTDEAFF.

Only a few counts were recorded for this clonotype. This chain's CDR3 is CASSQIREKLFF. Here the CDR3 DNA reads TGCGCCAGCAGCCAAATACGGGAAAAACTGTTTTTT. This chain joins TRBV4-1 and TRBJ1-4; D unresolved. V dropped 2 bases and J dropped 8 bases, with 6 bases sitting between them. The germline gives CDR1 MGHRA, CDR2 YSYEKL. CDR3 size: 12 residues.

V gene TRBV6-5 combines with J gene TRBJ2-2; TRBD2 matches at 7 bases. The CDR3 length is 15 residues. Germline values: CDR1 MNHEY, CDR2 SVGAGI. J gave up 9 bases and V 7 bases, and 14 bases lay outside the gene matches. CDR3 in amino acids: CASTLIGGRGWELFF. The CDR3 DNA is TGTGCCAGCACTCTGATCGGGGGGAGAGGTTGGGAGCTGTTTTTT.

The chain recombines TRBV7-2 with TRBJ2-2; D uncertain. Germline V CDR1 and CDR2: SGHTA, FQGNSA. With 8 bases removed from V and 7 bases from J, the gap between germline ends came to 8 bases. The CDR3 runs 11 residues. CDR3: CASLLGGELFF. The CDR3, as DNA: TGTGCCAGCTTGCTGGGCGGGGAGCTGTTTTTT.

This clonotype has at least ten counts. This rearrangement joins TRBV10-3 to TRBJ2-7, with TRBD1 matching 7 bases. The ends lost 6 bases at V and 5 bases at J; junction bases unmatched: 4. This CDR3 has 12 amino acids. The germline CDR1 and CDR2 sequences are ENHRY and SYGVKD. Written as DNA, the CDR3 is TGTGCCATCAGCGTGACAGGGAACGAGCAGTACTTC. Amino acid sequence: CAISVTGNEQYF.

DNA of the CDR3: TGTGCCAGCAGTTCGTCCCGGGACAGCTACGAGCAGTACGTC. It specifies CASSSSRDSYEQYV. This chain connects TRBV7-3 to TRBJ2-7; 7 bases map to TRBD1. Trimming cost V 6 bases and J 3 bases; bases outside gene matches: 8. CDR1 and CDR2 (germline): SGHTA, FQGTGA. The CDR3 consists of 14 residues.

In this sample, this clonotype turned up a few times. The rearrangement uses TRBV9 and TRBJ2-7; 9 nucleotides line up with TRBD1. This CDR3 has 15 amino acids. Germline V gives CDR1 SGDLS, CDR2 YYNGEE. V trimming: 3 bases; J trimming: 5 bases; junction bases outside the gene matches: 9. This chain's CDR3 is CASSDTGGHPDEQYF. CDR3 sequence (DNA): TGTGCCAGCAGCGATACAGGGGGCCACCCTGACGAGCAGTACTTC.

The table lists this clonotype with many counts. The chain has TRBV29-1 and TRBJ2-1; D could derive from TRBD1 or TRBD2 (5 bases each). The CDR3 has 14 amino acids. Germline CDR1 SQVTM, CDR2 ANQGSEA. DNA for the CDR3: TGCAGTCCCATTAAGGGGAGCTCCTACAATGAGCAGTTCTTC. Amino acids: CSPIKGSSYNEQFF.

This clonotype was seen many times. V is TRBV11-2 and J is TRBJ2-2, with 7 bases fitting TRBD1. Germline CDR1 reads SGHAT; CDR2 reads FQNNGV. This CDR3 has 14 residues. The ends lost 6 bases at V and 5 bases at J; junction bases unmatched: 6. The CDR3 here is CASRPLTGTGELFF. CDR3 DNA: TGTGCCAGCAGGCCCTTGACAGGGACCGGGGAGCTGTTTTTT. Complete variable domain (other parts from reference TRBV11-2 and TRBJ2-2): EAGVAQSPRYKIIEKRQSVAFWCNPISGHATLYWYQQILGQGPKLLIQFQNNGVVDDSQLPKDRFSAERLKGVDSTLKIQPAKLEDSAVYLCASRPLTGTGELFFGEGSRLTVL.

The genes are TRBV6-5 and TRBJ1-2; 8 nucleotides align to TRBD1. From germline, CDR1 is MNHEY and CDR2 SVGAGI. The CDR3 length is 13 residues. J gave up 4 bases and V 5 bases, and 3 bases lay outside the gene matches. CDR3 amino acids: CASSDTGGYGYTF. As DNA, the CDR3 is TGTGCCAGCAGTGATACAGGGGGCTATGGCTACACCTTC.

This chain uses TRBV9 with TRBJ2-1, with 10 bases that match TRBD2. The germline gives CDR1 SGDLS, CDR2 YYNGEE. CDR3 length: 15 amino acids. J was trimmed by 4 bases and V by 0 bases; bases with no gene match: 1. CDR3 amino acids: CASSVELAGYNEQFF. DNA for the CDR3: TGTGCCAGCAGCGTAGAACTAGCGGGGTACAATGAGCAGTTCTTC.

The rearrangement joins TRBV23-1 to TRBJ1-4; 8 positions match TRBD1. TRBV23-1 is labeled an ORF, and its function is uncertain. With 2 bases clipped from V and 6 bases from J, the junction kept 11 bases outside the gene matches. This CDR3 has 17 amino acids. CDR3 sequence (DNA): TGCGCCAGCAGTCAAACCCTAAGGACAGGGCATTATGAAAAACTGTTTTTT. Its protein product is CASSQTLRTGHYEKLFF.

This chain uses TRBV7-8 with TRBJ1-4; weak D call: TRBD1 (5 bases). Trimming pared 8 bases from V and 8 bases from J, leaving 9 bases between. Germline V gene data show CDR1 as SGHVS and CDR2 as FQNEAQ. The CDR3 is 11 residues long. The CDR3 coding sequence is TGTGCCAGCCCTAGGGGAGAAAAACTGTTTTTT. Protein: CASPRGEKLFF. Based on the CDR3 plus reference TRBV7-8 and TRBJ1-4, the full variable domain is GAGVSQSPRYKVAKRGQDVALRCDPISGHVSLFWYQQALGQGPEFLTYFQNEAQLDKSGLPSDRFFAERPEGSVSTLKIQRTQQEDSAVYLCASPRGEKLFFGSGTQLSVL.